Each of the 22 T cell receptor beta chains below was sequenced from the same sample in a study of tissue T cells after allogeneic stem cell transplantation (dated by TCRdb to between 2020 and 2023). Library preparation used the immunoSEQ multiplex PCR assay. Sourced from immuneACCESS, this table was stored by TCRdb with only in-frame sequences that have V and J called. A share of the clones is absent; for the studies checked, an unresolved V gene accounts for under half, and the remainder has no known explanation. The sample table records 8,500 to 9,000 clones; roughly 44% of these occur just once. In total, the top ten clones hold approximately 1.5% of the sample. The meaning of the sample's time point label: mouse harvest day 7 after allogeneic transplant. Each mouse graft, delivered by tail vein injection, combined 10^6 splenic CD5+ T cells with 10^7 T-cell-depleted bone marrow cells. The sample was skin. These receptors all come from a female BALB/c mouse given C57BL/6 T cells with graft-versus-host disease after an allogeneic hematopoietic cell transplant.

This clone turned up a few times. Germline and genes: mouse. The CDR3 sequence is CASSLDWGGGYAEQFF. CDR3 bases read: TGTGCCAGCAGTCTCGACTGGGGGGGTGGCTATGCTGAGCAGTTC. V gene TRBV15 combines with J gene TRBJ2-1; 11 nucleotides agree with TRBD2. The DNA ends 1 residue before the CDR3 does, and the rest of the CDR3 is filled in from the germline J gene. Germline lookup yields CDR1 SGHND and CDR2 FRSKSL. V shed 5 bases and J 3 bases; nucleotides not matched to a gene: 6. This CDR3 is built from 16 residues.

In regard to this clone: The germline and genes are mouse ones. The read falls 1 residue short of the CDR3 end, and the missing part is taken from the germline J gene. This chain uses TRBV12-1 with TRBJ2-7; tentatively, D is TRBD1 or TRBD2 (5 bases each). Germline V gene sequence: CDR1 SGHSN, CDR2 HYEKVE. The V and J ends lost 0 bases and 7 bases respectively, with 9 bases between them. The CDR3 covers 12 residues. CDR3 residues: CASSLGGGEQYF. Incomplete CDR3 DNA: TGTGCCAGCTCTCTCGGGGGAGGCGAACAGTAC.

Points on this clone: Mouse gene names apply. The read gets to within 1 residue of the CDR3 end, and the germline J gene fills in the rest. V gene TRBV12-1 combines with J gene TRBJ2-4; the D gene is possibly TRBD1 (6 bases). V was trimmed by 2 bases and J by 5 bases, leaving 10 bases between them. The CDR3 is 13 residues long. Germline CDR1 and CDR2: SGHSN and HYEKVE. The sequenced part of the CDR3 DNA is TGTGCCAGCTCTCCCACAGGGAGAAACACCTTGTAC. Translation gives CASSPTGRNTLY. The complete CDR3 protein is CASSPTGRNTLYF.

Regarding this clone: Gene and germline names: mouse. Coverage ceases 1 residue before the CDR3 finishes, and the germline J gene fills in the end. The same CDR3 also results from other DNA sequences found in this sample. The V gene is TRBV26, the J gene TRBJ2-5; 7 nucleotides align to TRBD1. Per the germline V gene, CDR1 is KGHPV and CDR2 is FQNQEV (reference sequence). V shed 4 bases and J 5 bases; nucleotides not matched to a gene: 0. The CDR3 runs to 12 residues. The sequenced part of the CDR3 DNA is TGTGCCAGCAGTCGGGACAGAGACACCCAGTAC. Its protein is CASSRDRDTQY. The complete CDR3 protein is CASSRDRDTQYF.

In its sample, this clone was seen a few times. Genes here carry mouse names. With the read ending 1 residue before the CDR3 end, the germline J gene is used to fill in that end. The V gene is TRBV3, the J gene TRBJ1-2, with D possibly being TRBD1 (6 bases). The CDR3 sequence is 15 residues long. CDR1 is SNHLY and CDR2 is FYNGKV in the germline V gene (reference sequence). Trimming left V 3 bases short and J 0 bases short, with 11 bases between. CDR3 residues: CASSFSQGANSDYTF. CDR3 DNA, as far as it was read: TGTGCCAGCAGCTTCTCACAGGGTGCAAACTCCGACTACACC.

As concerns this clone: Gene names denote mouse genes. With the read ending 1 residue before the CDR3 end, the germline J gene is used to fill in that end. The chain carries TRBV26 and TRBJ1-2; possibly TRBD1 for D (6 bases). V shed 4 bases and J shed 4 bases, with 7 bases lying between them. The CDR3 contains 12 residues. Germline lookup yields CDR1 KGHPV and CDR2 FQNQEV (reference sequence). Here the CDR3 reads CASSRGASDYTF. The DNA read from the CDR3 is TGTGCCAGCAGTCGGGGGGCCTCCGACTACACC.

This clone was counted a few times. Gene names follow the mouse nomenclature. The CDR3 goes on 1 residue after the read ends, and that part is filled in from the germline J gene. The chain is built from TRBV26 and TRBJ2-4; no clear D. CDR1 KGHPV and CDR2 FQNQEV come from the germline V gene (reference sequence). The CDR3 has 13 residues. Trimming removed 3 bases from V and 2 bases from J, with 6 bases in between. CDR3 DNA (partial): TGTGCCAGCAGTCTCCATTCTCAAAACACCTTGTAC. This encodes CASSLHSQNTLY. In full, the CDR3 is CASSLHSQNTLYF.

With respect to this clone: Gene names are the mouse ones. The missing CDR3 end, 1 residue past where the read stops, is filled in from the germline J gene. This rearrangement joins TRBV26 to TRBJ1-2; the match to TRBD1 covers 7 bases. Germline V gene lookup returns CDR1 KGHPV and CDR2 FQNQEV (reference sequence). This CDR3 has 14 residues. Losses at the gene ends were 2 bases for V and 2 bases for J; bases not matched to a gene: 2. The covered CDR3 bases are TGTGCCAGCAGTCTGGACAGGGAGAACTCCGACTACACC. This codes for CASSLDRENSDYT. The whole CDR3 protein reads CASSLDRENSDYTF.

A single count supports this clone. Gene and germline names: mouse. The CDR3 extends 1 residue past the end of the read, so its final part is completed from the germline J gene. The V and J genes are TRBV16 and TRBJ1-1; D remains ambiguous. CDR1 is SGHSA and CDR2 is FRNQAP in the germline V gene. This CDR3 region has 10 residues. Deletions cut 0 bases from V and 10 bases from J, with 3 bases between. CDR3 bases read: TGTGCAAGCAGCTTAGACGGAGTCTTC. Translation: CASSLDGVF. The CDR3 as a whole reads CASSLDGVFF.

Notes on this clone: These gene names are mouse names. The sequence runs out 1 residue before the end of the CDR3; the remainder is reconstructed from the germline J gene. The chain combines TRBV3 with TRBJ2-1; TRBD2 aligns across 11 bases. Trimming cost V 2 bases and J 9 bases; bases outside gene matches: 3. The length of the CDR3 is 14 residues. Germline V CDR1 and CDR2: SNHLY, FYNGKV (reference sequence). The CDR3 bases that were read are TGTGCCAGCAGCTTATTAGGGACTGGGGGTGAGCAGTTC. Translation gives CASSLLGTGGEQF. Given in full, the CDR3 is CASSLLGTGGEQFF.

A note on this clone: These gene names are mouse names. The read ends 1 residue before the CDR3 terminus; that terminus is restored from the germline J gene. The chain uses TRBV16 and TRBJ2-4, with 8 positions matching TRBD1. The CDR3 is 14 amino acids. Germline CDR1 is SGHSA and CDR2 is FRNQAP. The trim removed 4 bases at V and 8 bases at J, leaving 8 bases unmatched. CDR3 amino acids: CASSSGQGEGTLYF. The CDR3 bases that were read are TGTGCAAGCAGCTCAGGACAGGGCGAGGGCACCTTGTAC.

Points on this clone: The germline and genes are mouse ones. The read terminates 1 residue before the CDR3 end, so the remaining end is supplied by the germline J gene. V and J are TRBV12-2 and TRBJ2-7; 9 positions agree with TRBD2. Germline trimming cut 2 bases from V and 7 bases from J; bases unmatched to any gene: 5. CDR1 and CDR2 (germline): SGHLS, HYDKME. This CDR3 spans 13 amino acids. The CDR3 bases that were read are TGTGCCAGCTCTCACACTGGGGGGAGAGAACAGTAC. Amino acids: CASSHTGGREQY. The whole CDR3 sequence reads CASSHTGGREQYF.

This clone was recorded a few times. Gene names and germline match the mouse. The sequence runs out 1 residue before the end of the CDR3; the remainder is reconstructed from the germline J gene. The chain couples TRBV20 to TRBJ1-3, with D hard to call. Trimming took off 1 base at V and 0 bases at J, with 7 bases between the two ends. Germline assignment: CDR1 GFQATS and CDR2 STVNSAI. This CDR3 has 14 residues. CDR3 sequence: CGARVQLSGNTLYF. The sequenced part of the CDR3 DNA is TGTGGTGCTAGGGTACAGCTTTCTGGAAATACGCTCTAT.

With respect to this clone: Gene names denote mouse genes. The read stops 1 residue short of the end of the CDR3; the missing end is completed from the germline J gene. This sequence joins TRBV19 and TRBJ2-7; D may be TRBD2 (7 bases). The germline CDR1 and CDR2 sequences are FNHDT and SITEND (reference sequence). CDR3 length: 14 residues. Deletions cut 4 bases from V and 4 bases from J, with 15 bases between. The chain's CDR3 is CASSLLWGPYEQYF. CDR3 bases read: TGTGCCAGCAGTCTCCTCTGGGGGCCTTATGAACAGTAC.

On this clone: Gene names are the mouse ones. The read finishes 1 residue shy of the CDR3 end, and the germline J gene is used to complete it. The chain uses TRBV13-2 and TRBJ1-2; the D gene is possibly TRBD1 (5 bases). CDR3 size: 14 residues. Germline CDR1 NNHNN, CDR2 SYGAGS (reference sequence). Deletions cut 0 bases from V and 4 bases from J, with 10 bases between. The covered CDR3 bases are TGTGCCAGCGGTGATGACGGGAGGGGCTCCGACTACACC. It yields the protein CASGDDGRGSDYT. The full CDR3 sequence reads CASGDDGRGSDYTF.

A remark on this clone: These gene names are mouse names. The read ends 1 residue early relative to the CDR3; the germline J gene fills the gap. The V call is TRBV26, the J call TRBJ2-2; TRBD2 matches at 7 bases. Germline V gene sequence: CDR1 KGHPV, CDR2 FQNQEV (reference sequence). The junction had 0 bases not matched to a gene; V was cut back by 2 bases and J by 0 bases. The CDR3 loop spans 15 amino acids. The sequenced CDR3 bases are TGTGCCAGCAGTCTGCTGGGGGCAAACACCGGGCAGCTCTAC. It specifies CASSLLGANTGQLY. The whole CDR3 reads CASSLLGANTGQLYF.

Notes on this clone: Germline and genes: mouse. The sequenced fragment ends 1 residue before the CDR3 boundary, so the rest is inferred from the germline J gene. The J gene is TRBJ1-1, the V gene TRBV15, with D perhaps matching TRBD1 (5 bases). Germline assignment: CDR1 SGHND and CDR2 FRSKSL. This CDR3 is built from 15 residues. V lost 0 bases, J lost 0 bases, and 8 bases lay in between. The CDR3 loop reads CASSLAPGQNTEVFF. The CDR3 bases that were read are TGTGCCAGCAGTTTAGCACCGGGACAGAACACAGAAGTCTTC.

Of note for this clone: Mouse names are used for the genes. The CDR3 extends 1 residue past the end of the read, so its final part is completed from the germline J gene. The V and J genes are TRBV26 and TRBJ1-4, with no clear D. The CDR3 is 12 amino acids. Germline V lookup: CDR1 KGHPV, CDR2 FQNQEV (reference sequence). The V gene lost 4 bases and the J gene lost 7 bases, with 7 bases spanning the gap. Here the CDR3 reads CASSRGSERLFF. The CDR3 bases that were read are TGTGCCAGCAGTCGGGGTTCCGAAAGATTATTT.

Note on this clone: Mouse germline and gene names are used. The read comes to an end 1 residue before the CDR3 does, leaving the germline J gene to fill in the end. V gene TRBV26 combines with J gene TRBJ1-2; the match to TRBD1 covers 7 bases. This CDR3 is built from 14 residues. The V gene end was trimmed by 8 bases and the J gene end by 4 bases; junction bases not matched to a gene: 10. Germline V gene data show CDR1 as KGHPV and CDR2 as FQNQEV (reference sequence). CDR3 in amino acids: CASRSDRAGSDYTF. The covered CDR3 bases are TGTGCCAGCCGTTCTGACAGGGCGGGCTCCGACTACACC.

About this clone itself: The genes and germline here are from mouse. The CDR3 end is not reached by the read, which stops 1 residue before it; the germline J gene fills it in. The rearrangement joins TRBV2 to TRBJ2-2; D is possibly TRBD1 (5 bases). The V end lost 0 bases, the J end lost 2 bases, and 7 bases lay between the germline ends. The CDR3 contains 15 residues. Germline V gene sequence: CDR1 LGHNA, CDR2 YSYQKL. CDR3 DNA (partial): TGTGCCAGCAGCCAAGATGCAGGGAACACCGGGCAGCTCTAC. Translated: CASSQDAGNTGQLY. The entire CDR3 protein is CASSQDAGNTGQLYF.

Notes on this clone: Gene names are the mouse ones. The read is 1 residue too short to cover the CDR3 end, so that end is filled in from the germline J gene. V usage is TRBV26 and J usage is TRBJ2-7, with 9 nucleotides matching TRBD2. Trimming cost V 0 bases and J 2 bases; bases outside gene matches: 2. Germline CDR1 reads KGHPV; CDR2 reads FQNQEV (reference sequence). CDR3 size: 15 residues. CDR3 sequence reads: CASSLSTGGPYEQYF. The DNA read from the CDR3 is TGTGCCAGCAGTCTGTCCACTGGGGGGCCCTATGAACAGTAC.

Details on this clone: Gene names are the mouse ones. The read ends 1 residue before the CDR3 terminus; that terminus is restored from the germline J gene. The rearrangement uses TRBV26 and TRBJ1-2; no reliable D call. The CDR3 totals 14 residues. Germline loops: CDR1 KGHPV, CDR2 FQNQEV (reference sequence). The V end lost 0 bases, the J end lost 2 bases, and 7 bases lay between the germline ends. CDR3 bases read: TGTGCCAGCAGTCTGTCGATCCATAACTCCGACTACACC. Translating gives CASSLSIHNSDYT. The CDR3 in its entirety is CASSLSIHNSDYTF.